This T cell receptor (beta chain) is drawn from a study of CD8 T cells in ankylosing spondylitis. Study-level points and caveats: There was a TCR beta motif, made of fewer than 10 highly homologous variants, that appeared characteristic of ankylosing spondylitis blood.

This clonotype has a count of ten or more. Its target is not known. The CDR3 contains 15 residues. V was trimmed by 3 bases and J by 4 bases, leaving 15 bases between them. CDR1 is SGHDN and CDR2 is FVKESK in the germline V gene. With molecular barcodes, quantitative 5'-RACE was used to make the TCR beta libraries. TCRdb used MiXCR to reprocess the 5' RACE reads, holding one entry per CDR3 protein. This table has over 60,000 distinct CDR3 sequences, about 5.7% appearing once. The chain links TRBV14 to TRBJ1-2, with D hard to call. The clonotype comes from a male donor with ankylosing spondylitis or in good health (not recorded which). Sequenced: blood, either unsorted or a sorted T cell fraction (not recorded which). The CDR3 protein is CASSHEGVVSYGYTF. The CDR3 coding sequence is TGTGCCAGCAGCCATGAGGGTGTCGTGAGCTATGGCTACACCTTC.